The entry that follows covers one T cell receptor beta chain sequence. The antigen is undetermined. The sample comes from a study of cytomegalovirus exposure and HLA in healthy donors. Overall study findings and caveats: Among TCR sequences, most were rare, though some public TCRs appeared in many donors. Links to common viral pathogens appeared, in a later analysis, for several of the most significant clusters.

The CDR3 is 17 amino acids. V lost 2 bases to trimming and J lost 5 bases; unmatched junction nucleotides: 11. Germline lookup yields CDR1 MGHDK and CDR2 SYGVNS. Amplification used 60 Vbeta primers and 13 Jbeta primers. Data came from immunoSEQ multiplex PCR; TCRdb stores just in-frame clones and leaves some out. This sample carries about 140,000 clones, 76% of them seen once, and the ten largest clones take about 2%. The sequence came from a woman aged 35 to 49 in good health and CMV-seronegative. The V gene is TRBV25-1, the J gene TRBJ2-3; 9 bases are a match to TRBD1. The sequencing input was PBMCs. The CDR3: CASSEEHRGRFVDTQYF. CDR3 sequence (DNA): TGTGCCAGCAGTGAAGAACACAGGGGGCGCTTTGTAGATACGCAGTATTTT.